This T cell receptor (beta chain) is from a study of CD8 T cells in Susac syndrome. cDNA came from roughly 0.53 to 1 ug RNA primed by random hexamers. The amplification used immunoSEQ multiplex PCR on TCR beta CDR3; it spanned 54 Vbeta and 13 Jbeta. MiXCR was run by TCRdb on the immunoSEQ multiplex PCR reads, yielding one entry per CDR3 protein. The sample has about 120,000 distinct CDR3 sequences; 94% are singletons. TEMRA cells were FACS-enriched, and CD8+ and CD4+ T cells were isolated negatively. This clonotype was obtained from a human donor in good health. The material sequenced was CD4+ T cells from PBMCs.

CDR3 loop: CASSEGGARETQYF. Written as DNA, the CDR3 is TGTGCCAGCAGTGAAGGTGGAGCTCGAGAGACCCAGTACTTC. V and J are TRBV2 and TRBJ2-5; no reliable D call. V was cut by 1 base and J by 4 bases, with 10 bases left in between. The CDR3 sequence is 14 residues long. Germline V gene lookup returns CDR1 SNHLY and CDR2 FYNNEI.